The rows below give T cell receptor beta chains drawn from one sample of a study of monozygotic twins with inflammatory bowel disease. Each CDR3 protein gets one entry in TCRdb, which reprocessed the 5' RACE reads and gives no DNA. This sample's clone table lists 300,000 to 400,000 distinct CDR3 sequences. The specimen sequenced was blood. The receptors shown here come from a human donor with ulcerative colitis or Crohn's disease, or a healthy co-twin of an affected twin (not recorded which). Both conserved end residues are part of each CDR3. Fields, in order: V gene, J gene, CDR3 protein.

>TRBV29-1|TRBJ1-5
CSVEGQGNQPQHF
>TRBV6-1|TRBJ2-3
CASSVHRGGTDTQYF
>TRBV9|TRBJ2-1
CASSLDLAYNEQFF
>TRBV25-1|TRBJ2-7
CASSERMSSYEQYF
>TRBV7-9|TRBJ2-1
CASSLVRVDEQFF
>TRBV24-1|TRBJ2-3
CATGGWDPTSTDTQYF
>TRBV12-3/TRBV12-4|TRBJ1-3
CASSPGGAGNTIYF
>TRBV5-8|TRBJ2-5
CASSLYPRGPGETQYF
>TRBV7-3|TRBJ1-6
CASTKRAGDSPLHF
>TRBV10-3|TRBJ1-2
CAIRAGQTYGYTF
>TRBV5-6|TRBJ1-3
CASSLYSTPGNTIYF
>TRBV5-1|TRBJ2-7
CASSLGADAKYEQYF
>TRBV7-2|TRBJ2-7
CASTLGTGGSYEQYF
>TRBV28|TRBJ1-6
CASSSGTGDNSPLHF
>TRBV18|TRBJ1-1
CASSPLSGRGATEAFF
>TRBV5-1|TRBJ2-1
CASSLGPSGHNEQFF
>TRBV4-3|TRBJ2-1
CASSQDSGFSYNEQFF
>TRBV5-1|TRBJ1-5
CASSSDAGNQPQHF
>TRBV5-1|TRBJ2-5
CASSPSPPVQETQYF
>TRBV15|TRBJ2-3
CATSQTTYTDTQYF
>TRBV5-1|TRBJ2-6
CASSTQARVANVLTF
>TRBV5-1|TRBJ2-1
CASSLVAGAMNEQFF
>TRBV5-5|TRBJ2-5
CASSLGPGSETQYF
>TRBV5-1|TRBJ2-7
CASSQPHGTVSYEQYF
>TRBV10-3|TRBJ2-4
CAISPGQDKNIQYF
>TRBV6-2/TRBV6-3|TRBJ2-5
CASSENTDSGETQYF
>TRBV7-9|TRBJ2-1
CASRSAVVEQFF
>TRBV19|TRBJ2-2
CASSILGQGSAGELFF
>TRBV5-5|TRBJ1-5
CASSPIRQNNQPQHF
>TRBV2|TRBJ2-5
CASSVPSGGAETQYF
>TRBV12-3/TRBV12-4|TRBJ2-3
CASSRGGLGSTDTQYF
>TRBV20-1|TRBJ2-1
CSARIRHNEQFF
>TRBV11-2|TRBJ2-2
CASSFSGLTGELFF
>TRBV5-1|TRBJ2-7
CASSSATGFLYEQYF
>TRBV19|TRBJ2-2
CASSRTGGASGELFF
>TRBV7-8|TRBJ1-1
CASSLASGTLNTEAFF
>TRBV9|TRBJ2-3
CASSSRQSTDTQYF
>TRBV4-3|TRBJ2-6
CASSQWGTGNVLTF
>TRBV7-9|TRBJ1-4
CASSLAEGYGEKLFF
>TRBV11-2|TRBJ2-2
CASESGAYTGELFF
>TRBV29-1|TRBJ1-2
CSVEDWDRGTLPNYGYTF
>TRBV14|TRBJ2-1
CASSQDALSSYNEQFF
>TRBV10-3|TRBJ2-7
CANRVNGSRDSMGYEQYF
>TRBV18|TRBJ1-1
CASSPTLGGGQNTEAFF
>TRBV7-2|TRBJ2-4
CASSERGGNIQYF
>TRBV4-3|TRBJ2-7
CASSQRKAPSSYEQYF
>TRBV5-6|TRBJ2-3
CASSLPGDTQYF
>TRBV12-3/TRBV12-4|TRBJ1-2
CASGQGSYGYTF
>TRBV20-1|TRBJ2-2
CSATQTSETNTGELFF
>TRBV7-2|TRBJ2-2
CASSPGSRTSSGELFF
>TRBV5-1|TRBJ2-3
CASSPGQGRNTQYF
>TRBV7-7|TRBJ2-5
CASSLGQGFETQYF
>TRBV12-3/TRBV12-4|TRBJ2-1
CASTRGRSNEQFF
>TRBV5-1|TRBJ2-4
CASSLGGTGPNIQYF
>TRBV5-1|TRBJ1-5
CASSLEGYTGIRNQPQHF